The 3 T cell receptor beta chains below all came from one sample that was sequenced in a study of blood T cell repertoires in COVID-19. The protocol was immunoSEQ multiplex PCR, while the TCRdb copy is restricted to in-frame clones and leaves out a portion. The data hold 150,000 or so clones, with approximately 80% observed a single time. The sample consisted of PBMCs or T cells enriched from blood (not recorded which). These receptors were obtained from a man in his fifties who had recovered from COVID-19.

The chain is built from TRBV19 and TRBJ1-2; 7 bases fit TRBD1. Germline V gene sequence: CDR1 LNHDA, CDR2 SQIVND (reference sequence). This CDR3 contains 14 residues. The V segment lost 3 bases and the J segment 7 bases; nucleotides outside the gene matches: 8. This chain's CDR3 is CASSIPGRGIGYTF. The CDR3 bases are TGTGCCAGTAGTATCCCAGGCAGGGGGATTGGCTACACCTTC.

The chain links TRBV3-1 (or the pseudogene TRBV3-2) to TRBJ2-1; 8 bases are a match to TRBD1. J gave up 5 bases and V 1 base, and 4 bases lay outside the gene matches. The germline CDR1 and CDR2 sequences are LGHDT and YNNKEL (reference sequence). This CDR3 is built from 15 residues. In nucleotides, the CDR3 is TGTGCCAGCAGCCAAGTGGACAGGGATCACAATGAGCAGTTCTTC. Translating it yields CASSQVDRDHNEQFF.

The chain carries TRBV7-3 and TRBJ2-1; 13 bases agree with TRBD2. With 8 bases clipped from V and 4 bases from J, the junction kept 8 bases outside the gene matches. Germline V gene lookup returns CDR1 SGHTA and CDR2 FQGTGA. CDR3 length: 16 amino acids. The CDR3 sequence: CASQRLAGGPYNEQFF. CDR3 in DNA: TGTGCCAGCCAGAGACTAGCGGGGGGCCCTTACAATGAGCAGTTCTTC.